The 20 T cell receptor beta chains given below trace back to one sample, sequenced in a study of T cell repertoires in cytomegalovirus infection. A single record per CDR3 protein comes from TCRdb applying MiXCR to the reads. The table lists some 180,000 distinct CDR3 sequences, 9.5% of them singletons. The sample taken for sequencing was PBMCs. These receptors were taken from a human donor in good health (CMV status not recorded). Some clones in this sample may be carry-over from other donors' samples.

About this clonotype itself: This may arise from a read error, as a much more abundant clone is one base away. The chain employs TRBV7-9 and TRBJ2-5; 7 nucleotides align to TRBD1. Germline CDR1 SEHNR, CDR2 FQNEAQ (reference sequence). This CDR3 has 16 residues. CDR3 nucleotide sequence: TGTGCCATCAGCTTCCCCCAACAGGGGTCTGGAGAGACCCAGTACTTC. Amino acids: CAISFPQQGSGETQYF.

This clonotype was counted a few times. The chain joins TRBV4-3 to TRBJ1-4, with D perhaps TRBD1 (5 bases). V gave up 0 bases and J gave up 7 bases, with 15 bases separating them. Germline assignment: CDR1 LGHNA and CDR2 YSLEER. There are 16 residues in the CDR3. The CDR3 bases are TGCGCCAGCAGCCAAGAGGGGCAGAGGTCTACTGAAAAACTGTTTTTT. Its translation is CASSQEGQRSTEKLFF.

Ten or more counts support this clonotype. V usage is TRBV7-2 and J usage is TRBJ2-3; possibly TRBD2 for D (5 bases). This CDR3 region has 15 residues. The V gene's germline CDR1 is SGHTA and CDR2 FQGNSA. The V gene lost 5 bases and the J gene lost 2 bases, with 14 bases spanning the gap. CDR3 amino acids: CASSVLGVPTDTQYF. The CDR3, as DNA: TGTGCCAGCAGCGTTCTCGGGGTCCCCACAGATACGCAGTATTTT.

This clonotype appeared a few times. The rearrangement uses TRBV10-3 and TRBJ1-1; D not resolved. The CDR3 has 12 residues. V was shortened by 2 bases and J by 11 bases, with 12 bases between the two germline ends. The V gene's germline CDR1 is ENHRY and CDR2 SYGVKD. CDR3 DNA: TGTGCCATCAGTGAGCCGCGCGAAGAGGCTTTCTTT. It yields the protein CAISEPREEAFF.

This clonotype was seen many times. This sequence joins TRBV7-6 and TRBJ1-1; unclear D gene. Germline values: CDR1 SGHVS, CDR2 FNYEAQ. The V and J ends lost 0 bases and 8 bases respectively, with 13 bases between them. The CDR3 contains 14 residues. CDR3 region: CASSLARGGSEAFF. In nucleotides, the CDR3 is TGTGCCAGCAGCTTAGCCCGAGGTGGCAGCGAAGCTTTCTTT.

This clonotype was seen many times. The CDR3 nucleotides read TGTGCCAGCGCGGTTGGGGACAGACCTAGTCAGCCCCAGCATTTT. The encoded protein is CASAVGDRPSQPQHF. V usage is TRBV12-3 or TRBV12-4 and J usage is TRBJ1-5; 7 bases fit TRBD1. The CDR3 covers 15 residues. The V and J ends lost 8 bases and 6 bases, in that order; junction bases with no gene match: 13.

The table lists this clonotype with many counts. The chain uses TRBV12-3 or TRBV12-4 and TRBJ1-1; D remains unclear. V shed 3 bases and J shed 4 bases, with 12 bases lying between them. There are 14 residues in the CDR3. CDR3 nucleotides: TGTGCCAGCAGTTTTTATAGCGGTTCCACTGAAGCTTTCTTT. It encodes CASSFYSGSTEAFF.

The CDR3: CASSSAGGPAETQYF. CDR3 bases: TGCGCCAGCAGCTCTGCGGGAGGGCCAGCAGAGACCCAGTACTTC. The rearrangement joins TRBV5-1 to TRBJ2-5; 9 bases agree with TRBD2. The length of the CDR3 is 15 residues. Germline trimming cut 3 bases from V and 4 bases from J; bases unmatched to any gene: 7. In germline, CDR1 is SGHRS, CDR2 YFSETQ.

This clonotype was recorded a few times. CDR3: CASSQAGGGAGETQYF. The CDR3 DNA is TGCGCCAGCAGCCAAGCGGGCGGGGGCGCAGGAGAGACCCAGTACTTC. The chain has TRBV4-3 and TRBJ2-5; D may be TRBD2 (7 bases). CDR1 and CDR2 (germline): LGHNA, YSLEER. This CDR3 spans 16 amino acids. V dropped 1 base and J dropped 4 bases, with 16 bases sitting between them.

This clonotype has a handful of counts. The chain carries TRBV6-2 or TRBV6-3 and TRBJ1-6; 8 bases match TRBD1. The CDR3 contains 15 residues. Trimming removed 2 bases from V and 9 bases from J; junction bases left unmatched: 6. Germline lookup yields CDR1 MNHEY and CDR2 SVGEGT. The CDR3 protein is CASSYDDRGVSPLHF. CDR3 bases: TGTGCCAGCAGTTACGATGACAGGGGCGTTTCACCCCTCCACTTT.

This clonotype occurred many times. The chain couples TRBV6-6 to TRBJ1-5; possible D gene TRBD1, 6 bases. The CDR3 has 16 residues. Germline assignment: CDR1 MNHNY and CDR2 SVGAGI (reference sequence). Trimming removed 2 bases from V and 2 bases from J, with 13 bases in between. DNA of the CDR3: TGTGCCAGCAGTTACGTAGCAGGGGAGGGCAATCAGCCCCAGCATTTT. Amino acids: CASSYVAGEGNQPQHF.

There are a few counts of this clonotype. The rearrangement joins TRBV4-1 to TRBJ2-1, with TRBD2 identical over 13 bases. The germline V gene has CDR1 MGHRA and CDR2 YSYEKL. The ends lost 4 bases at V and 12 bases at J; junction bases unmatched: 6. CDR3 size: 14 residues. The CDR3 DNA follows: TGCGCCAGCAGCCGGACTAGCGGGGGCTCGGCGCAGTTCTTC. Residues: CASSRTSGGSAQFF.

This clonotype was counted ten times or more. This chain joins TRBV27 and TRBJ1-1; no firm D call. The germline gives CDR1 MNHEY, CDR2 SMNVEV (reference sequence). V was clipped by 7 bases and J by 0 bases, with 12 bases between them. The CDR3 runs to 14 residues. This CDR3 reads CASMPGSMNTEAFF. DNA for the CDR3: TGTGCCAGCATGCCCGGGTCAATGAACACTGAAGCTTTCTTT.

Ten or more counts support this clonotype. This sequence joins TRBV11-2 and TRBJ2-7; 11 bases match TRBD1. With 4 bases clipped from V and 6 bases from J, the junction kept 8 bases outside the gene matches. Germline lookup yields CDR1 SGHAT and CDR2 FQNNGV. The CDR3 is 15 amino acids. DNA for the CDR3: TGTGCCAGCAGCTACGCCGGGACAGGGGGTAGCGAGCAGTACTTC. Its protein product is CASSYAGTGGSEQYF.

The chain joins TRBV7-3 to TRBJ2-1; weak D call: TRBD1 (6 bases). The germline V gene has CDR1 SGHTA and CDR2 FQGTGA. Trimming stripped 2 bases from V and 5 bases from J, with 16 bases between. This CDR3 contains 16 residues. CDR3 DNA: TGTGCCAGCAGCTTAGCCCCCCCAGGGGATCACAATGAGCAGTTCTTC. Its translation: CASSLAPPGDHNEQFF.

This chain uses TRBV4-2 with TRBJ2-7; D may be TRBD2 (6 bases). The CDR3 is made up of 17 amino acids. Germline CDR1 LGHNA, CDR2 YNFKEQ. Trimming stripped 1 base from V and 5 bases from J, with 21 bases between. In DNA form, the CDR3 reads TGTGCCAGCAGCCAAGCTATGGCTAGCGCCCAGTTCGACGAGCAGTACTTC. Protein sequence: CASSQAMASAQFDEQYF.

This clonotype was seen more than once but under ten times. The CDR3 bases are TGTGCCAGCAGTACGGGGGGACAGGGTGTTGGCGAGCAGTACTTC. Residues: CASSTGGQGVGEQYF. The V gene is TRBV28, the J gene TRBJ2-7, with TRBD1 matching over 9 bases. J gave up 6 bases and V 5 bases, and 11 bases lay outside the gene matches. The CDR3 is 15 residues long. Germline V gene data show CDR1 as MDHEN and CDR2 as SYDVKM. The complete variable domain, with remaining parts taken from reference TRBV28 and TRBJ2-7, reads DVKVTQSSRYLVKRTGEKVFLECVQDMDHENMFWYRQDPGLGLRLIYFSYDVKMKEKGDIPEGYSVSREKKERFSLILESASTNQTSMYLCASSTGGQGVGEQYFGPGTRLTVT.

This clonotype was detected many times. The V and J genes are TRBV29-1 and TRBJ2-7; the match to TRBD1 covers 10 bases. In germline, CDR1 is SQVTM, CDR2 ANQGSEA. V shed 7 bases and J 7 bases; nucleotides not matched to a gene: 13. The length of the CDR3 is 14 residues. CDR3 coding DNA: TGCAGCGCCAAACCGGGACAGGGGTTGAAGGAGCAGTACTTC. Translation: CSAKPGQGLKEQYF.

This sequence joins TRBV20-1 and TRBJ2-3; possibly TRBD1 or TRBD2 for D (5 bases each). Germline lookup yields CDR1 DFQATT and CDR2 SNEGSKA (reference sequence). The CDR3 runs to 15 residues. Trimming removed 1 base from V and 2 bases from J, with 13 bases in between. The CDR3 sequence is CSARGVGVSTDTQYF. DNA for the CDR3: TGCAGTGCTAGAGGGGTGGGGGTTTCCACAGATACGCAGTATTTT.

CDR3 sequence (DNA): TGCGCCAGCAGCTTTGGAGGGTCAGCCTCCTACGAGCAGTACTTC. Translation: CASSFGGSASYEQYF. V is TRBV5-1 and J is TRBJ2-7; possible D gene TRBD2, 6 bases. Looked up from germline, CDR1 is SGHRS and CDR2 is YFSETQ. The CDR3 has 15 amino acids. Trimming shortened V by 2 bases and J by 0 bases, and 12 bases separated the two germline ends.